The 9 T cell receptor beta chains below all came from one sample that was sequenced in a study of cytomegalovirus exposure and HLA in healthy donors (dated by TCRdb to the late 2010s). Library construction relied on the immunoSEQ multiplex PCR assay. TCRdb took this table from immuneACCESS and kept in-frame rearrangements with V and J called. Such tables lack part of the clones; where checked against another copy, unresolved V genes explain under half of the gap, and the rest is unexplained. This sample holds fewer than 90,000 clones; 84% were observed only once. The top ten constitute 12% of the sample. The sequenced material came from PBMCs. The receptors here all came from a woman aged 18-29 years in good health and CMV-seropositive.

This clone appeared a single time. The chain carries TRBV6-5 and TRBJ1-2, with a weak D call TRBD1 (6 bases). V gave up 8 bases and J gave up 4 bases, with 20 bases separating them. The CDR3 loop spans 15 amino acids. Germline V gene lookup returns CDR1 MNHEY and CDR2 SVGAGI. The CDR3 DNA reads TGTGCCAGCTCCCCCACAGCCCGCAGGGGCTATGGCTACACCTTC. It codes for CASSPTARRGYGYTF.

The J gene is TRBJ2-7, the V gene TRBV5-1; D is undetermined. The CDR3 contains 13 residues. The germline V and J ends were trimmed by 6 bases and 3 bases, with 13 bases remaining between them. The germline V gene has CDR1 SGHRS and CDR2 YFSETQ. This CDR3 is CASTSVWSYEQYF. CDR3 coding DNA: TGCGCCAGCACCTCCGTGTGGAGCTACGAGCAGTACTTC.

The rearrangement links TRBV28 to TRBJ1-5; possibly TRBD1 for D (6 bases). Germline assignment: CDR1 MDHEN and CDR2 SYDVKM. The CDR3 is made up of 15 amino acids. V lost 6 bases and J 4 bases, leaving 16 bases between the germline ends. CDR3 amino acids: CASSQRGWGNQPQHF. DNA for the CDR3: TGTGCCAGCAGCCAGAGGGGGTGGGGTAATCAGCCCCAGCATTTT.

This chain joins TRBV28 and TRBJ1-1; tentatively, D is TRBD1 (5 bases). Trimming pared 3 bases from V and 10 bases from J, leaving 9 bases between. The CDR3 totals 11 residues. Germline V gene lookup returns CDR1 MDHEN and CDR2 SYDVKM. The CDR3: CASSFRDLAFF. The DNA for the CDR3 is TGTGCCAGCAGTTTCAGGGATCTAGCTTTCTTT.

In this sample, this clone turned up a few times. The genes are TRBV6-7 and TRBJ1-1; 9 nucleotides align to TRBD1. TRBV6-7 belongs to the ORF category, with a function that is uncertain. The CDR3 is 15 amino acids. The J segment lost 0 bases and the V segment lost 2 bases, leaving 1 base of the junction unmatched. CDR3 DNA sequence: TGTGCCAGCAGTTACGGACAGGGGATGAACACTGAAGCTTTCTTT. Its translation is CASSYGQGMNTEAFF.

The chain carries TRBV4-2 and TRBJ2-7; 8 bases line up with TRBD2. The CDR3 totals 16 residues. CDR1 and CDR2 from the germline V gene are LGHNA and YNFKEQ. J gave up 3 bases and V 1 base, and 8 bases lay outside the gene matches. The CDR3 nucleotides are TGTGCCAGCAGCCAAGGGACTTCGGGGGGGATCTACGAGCAGTACTTC. Residues: CASSQGTSGGIYEQYF.

This clone has a handful of counts. This chain connects TRBV4-2 to TRBJ2-6, with D tentatively TRBD1 (6 bases). The germline gives CDR1 LGHNA, CDR2 YNFKEQ. Trimming cost V 4 bases and J 4 bases, with 14 bases left between them. This CDR3 spans 16 amino acids. This CDR3 reads CASSPRGESGANVLTF. CDR3 DNA sequence: TGTGCCAGCAGCCCCAGGGGCGAGTCCGGGGCCAACGTCCTGACTTTC.

The chain is built from TRBV9 and TRBJ2-7; 8 nucleotides align to TRBD1. V lost 5 bases and J lost 2; bases outside the gene matches: 21. CDR3 size: 19 residues. Per the germline V gene, CDR1 is SGDLS and CDR2 is YYNGEE. The CDR3 sequence: CASRGSKDRVSRFAYEQYF. The CDR3 DNA sequence: TGTGCCAGCAGAGGCTCTAAGGACAGGGTATCCCGTTTCGCCTACGAGCAGTACTTC.

The chain is built from TRBV5-1 and TRBJ2-5, with 9 bases lining up with TRBD1. CDR1 is SGHRS and CDR2 is YFSETQ in the germline V gene. Germline trimming cut 0 bases from V and 1 base from J; bases unmatched to any gene: 1. This CDR3 region has 15 residues. This CDR3 reads CASSLDRGPQETQYF. The CDR3 region has the DNA TGCGCCAGCAGCTTGGACAGGGGGCCCCAAGAGACCCAGTACTTC.